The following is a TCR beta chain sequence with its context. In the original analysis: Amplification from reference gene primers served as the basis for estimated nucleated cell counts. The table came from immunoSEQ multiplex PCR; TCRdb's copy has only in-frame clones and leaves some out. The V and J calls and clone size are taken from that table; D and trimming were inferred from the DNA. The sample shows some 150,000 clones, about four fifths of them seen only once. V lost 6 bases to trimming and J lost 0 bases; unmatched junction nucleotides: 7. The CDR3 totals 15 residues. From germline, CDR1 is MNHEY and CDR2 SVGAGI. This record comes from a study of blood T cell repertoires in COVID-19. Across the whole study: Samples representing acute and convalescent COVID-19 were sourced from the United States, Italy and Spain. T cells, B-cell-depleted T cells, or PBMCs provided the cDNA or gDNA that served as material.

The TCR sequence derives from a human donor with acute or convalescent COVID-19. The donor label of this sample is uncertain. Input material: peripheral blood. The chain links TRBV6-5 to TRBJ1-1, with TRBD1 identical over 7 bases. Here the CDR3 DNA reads TGTGCCAGCAGCGTCCGACAGGGCGTGAACACTGAAGCTTTCTTT. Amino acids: CASSVRQGVNTEAFF.